The present entry profiles one T cell receptor (beta chain) with its context. Germline assignment: CDR1 SGHNT and CDR2 YENEEA. V was trimmed by 3 bases and J by 2 bases, leaving 10 bases between them. This CDR3 has 14 amino acids. The data derive from a study of blood T cell repertoires in COVID-19. Data came from immunoSEQ multiplex PCR; TCRdb stores just in-frame clones and leaves some out. The sample has roughly 250,000 clones; approximately 91% are singletons. Sequenced material: peripheral blood. The clonotype comes from a woman aged 25-40 years with acute or convalescent COVID-19. The genes are TRBV11-3 and TRBJ1-1; the D is unclear. This CDR3 reads CASSFSNLNTEAFF. DNA of the CDR3: TGTGCCAGCAGCTTTAGCAACCTAAACACTGAAGCTTTCTTT. The full variable domain, rest sourced from reference TRBV11-3 and TRBJ1-1, is EAGVVQSPRYKIIEKKQPVAFWCNPISGHNTLYWYLQNLGQGPELLIRYENEEAVDDSQLPKDRFSAERLKGVDSTLKIQPAELGDSAVYLCASSFSNLNTEAFFGQGTRLTVV.